A selection of T cell receptor beta chains follows, all from one sample in a study of blood T cells in healthy people across ages. TCRdb re-derived calls from the 5' RACE reads in MiXCR, one entry per CDR3 protein. The sample shows some 1,800,000 distinct CDR3 sequences, about two fifths of them seen only once. Sequencing input: blood. Receptors were obtained from a human donor in good health. The CDR3 runs from the conserved cysteine through the conserved F or W. D genes are given only for firm matches. Not every row has a clone size; where given, it reads once, few, many or a size class.

TRBJ2-1 - TRBV5-1 - TGCGCCAACAGCTTAATGAGTGGGGGGCGGAATGAGCAGTTCTTC CANSLMSGGRNEQFF
TRBJ2-4 TRBD2 TRBV28 - TGTGCCAGCAGTTTACGACTAGCGAACATTCAGTACTTC CASSLRLANIQYF
TRBJ2-2 - TRBV7-3 - TGTGCCAGCAGCTTTATCAGGCAAACGAGCACCGGGGAGCTGTTTTTT CASSFIRQTSTGELFF
TRBJ1-5 TRBD1 TRBV28 few TGTGCCAGCAACACTAACAGGGGTAGCAATCAGCCCCAGCATTTT CASNTNRGSNQPQHF
TRBJ2-7 - TRBV20-1 few TGCAGTGCTGACCGGGGGGACACCTACGAGCAGTACTTC CSADRGDTYEQYF
TRBJ1-1 TRBD1 TRBV3-1 - TGTGCCAGCAGCCAATCGGACAGGGTCACTGAAGCTTTCTTT CASSQSDRVTEAFF
TRBJ2-3 TRBD2 TRBV9 few TGTGCCAGCAGCTTGGGGACTAGCGAGGCAGATACGCAGTATTTT CASSLGTSEADTQYF
TRBJ2-5 - TRBV20-1 few TGCAGTGCTAGAGACGAGCTTGGTGTAGAGACCCAGTACTTC CSARDELGVETQYF
TRBJ2-1 - TRBV11-2 - TGTGCCAGCAGCTTAGCACCGATTAACAATGAGCAGTTCTTC CASSLAPINNEQFF
TRBJ1-1 - TRBV12-3/TRBV12-4 few TGTGCCAGCAGCGGTCTTTGGGGGCCGAACACTGAAGCTTTCTTT CASSGLWGPNTEAFF
TRBJ2-6 - TRBV12-3/TRBV12-4 - TGTGCCAGCTTCAGGGGCCAAAGCTCTGGGGCCAACGTCCTGACTTTC CASFRGQSSGANVLTF
TRBJ2-1 - TRBV5-1 few TGCGCCAGCACCGAAACTGGGGTACTTTACAATGAGCAGTTCTTC CASTETGVLYNEQFF
TRBJ1-1 - TRBV7-8 - TGTGCCAGCAGCTTCCGGGACGGGAGAATGAACACTGAAGCTTTCTTT CASSFRDGRMNTEAFF
TRBJ1-2 - TRBV6-5 - TGTGCCAGCAGTCCTCGGGGTTCTGGGACTCGTGGCTACACCTTC CASSPRGSGTRGYTF
TRBJ2-3 - TRBV10-2 - TGCGCCAGCAGTGAGTCGACAGAGGTCGGAGATACGCAGTATTTT CASSESTEVGDTQYF
TRBJ2-1 - TRBV6-2/TRBV6-3 - TGTGCCAGCGACGCCGCTCTTTTCCGTGAGCAGGACTTC CASDAALFREQDF
TRBJ2-4 TRBD2 TRBV7-2 few TGTGCCAGCAGCTTAGCGGGGGGGAGTAAGTACTTC CASSLAGGSKYF
TRBJ2-5 - TRBV10-3 - TGTGCCATCAGGAGGGCAGTTCAAGAGACCCAGTACTTC CAIRRAVQETQYF
TRBJ1-2 - TRBV15 - TGTACCACCAGCAGAGATCGTACAGAACTTTATGGCTACACCTTC CTTSRDRTELYGYTF
TRBJ1-6 TRBD1 TRBV4-1 few TGCGCCAGCAGCCCGGGACAGGGGGCTTATTCACCCCTCCACTTT CASSPGQGAYSPLHF
TRBJ2-7 - TRBV4-1 - TGCGCCAGCAGCCAAGATTCGCACAGTAAAACCTACGAGCAGTACTTC CASSQDSHSKTYEQYF
TRBJ1-1 - TRBV29-1 - TGCAGCGTAGGGGACGCCCGAAACACTGAAGCTTTCTTT CSVGDARNTEAFF
TRBJ2-5 TRBD1 TRBV20-1 - TGCAGTGCTAGGCCACTGGGACAGGGAGGAGGAGAGACCCAGTACTTC CSARPLGQGGGETQYF
TRBJ2-7 - TRBV27 few TGTGCCAGCAGTTTAAACTCCCGCGAGCAGTACTTC CASSLNSREQYF
TRBJ2-3 TRBD2 TRBV4-2 - TGTGCCAGCAGCCAAGATTGGGGACTAACAGATACGCAGTATTTT CASSQDWGLTDTQYF
TRBJ1-2 - TRBV29-1 many TGCAGCGTTGAGTCGGGGGATGGCTACACCTTC CSVESGDGYTF
TRBJ1-2 - TRBV5-1 - TGCGCCAGCAGCGACGGACGGGTCCCTTTATTCGGCTACACCTTC CASSDGRVPLFGYTF
TRBJ2-4 - TRBV6-6 - TGTGCCAGCAGGGAAGTCCCCTGGGAGCAGTACTTC CASREVPWEQYF
TRBJ2-5 - TRBV11-2 - TGTGCCAGCAGCTCTAAAGGGCAGGGCCAAGAGACCCAGTACTTC CASSSKGQGQETQYF
TRBJ2-4 - TRBV28 - TGTGCCAGCAGCCGGACAGCGGTTGATCACATTCAGTACTTC CASSRTAVDHIQYF
TRBJ2-4 TRBD1 TRBV25-1 - TGTGCCAGCAGTAAGTGGGGGACAGAAAACATTCAGTACTTC CASSKWGTENIQYF
TRBJ2-3 - TRBV7-3 few TGTGCCAGCAACACTCAGCGGCGTGCAGATACGCAGTATTTT CASNTQRRADTQYF
TRBJ2-1 TRBD2 TRBV5-1 few TGCGCCAGCAGCTTAGAGACTAGCGGGGGGTTGGATGAGCAGTTCTTC CASSLETSGGLDEQFF
TRBJ2-7 TRBD2 TRBV12-3/TRBV12-4 - TGTGCCAGCCGAGCGGGGGGCCAAATGGCCTACGAGCAGTACTTC CASRAGGQMAYEQYF
TRBJ2-1 TRBD2 TRBV7-8 - TGTGCCAGCAGCTTAGAAAGAAGGACTAGCGGTTTTAGGCAGTTCTTC CASSLERRTSGFRQFF
TRBJ2-7 - TRBV9 - TGTGCCAGCAGCGTTGGTTCCACCTACGAGCAGTACTTC CASSVGSTYEQYF
TRBJ2-1 TRBD1 TRBV7-3 - TGTGCCAGCAGCTCAAACAGGGGAAGCTCCTACAATGAGCAGTTCTTC CASSSNRGSSYNEQFF
TRBJ1-2 TRBD1 TRBV7-9 - TGTGCCAGCAGCTCCCCCCGGACAGGCGGTAACTATGGCTACACCTTC CASSSPRTGGNYGYTF
TRBJ2-1 - TRBV20-1 - TGCAGTGCTAGGACGGGTAGGGGGGCCGTCTACAATGAGCAGTTCTTC CSARTGRGAVYNEQFF
TRBJ2-2 - TRBV7-2 - TGTGCCAGCAGCCTGCTAACAGGGCTTTGGACCGGGGAGCTGTTTTTT CASSLLTGLWTGELFF
TRBJ2-5 - TRBV9 - TGTGCCAGCTCTTCCTGGGAGGGGGTACAAGAGACCCAGTACTTC CASSSWEGVQETQYF
TRBJ1-1 - TRBV7-2 many TGTGCCAGCAGCTTATATGGGAACACTGAAGCTTTCTTT CASSLYGNTEAFF
TRBJ2-7 - TRBV18 many TGCGCCAGCAGCCCACCTGGCCTTTACGAGCAGTACTTC CASSPPGLYEQYF
TRBJ2-7 TRBD1 TRBV2 few TGTGCCAGCCCGGACAGGAACGAGCAGTACTTC CASPDRNEQYF
TRBJ2-6 - TRBV4-3 - TGCGCCAGCAGCCAAGACGGATTGGGAGTAGTCCTCTTATCTGGGGCCAACGTCCTGACTTTC CASSQDGLGVVLLSGANVLTF
TRBJ2-3 - TRBV12-3/TRBV12-4 - TGTGCCAGCAGTTTCCCGATCAGCACAGATACGCAGTATTTT CASSFPISTDTQYF
TRBJ2-3 - TRBV12-3/TRBV12-4 few TGTGCCAGCAGTCCCCTAATTGGTCGGGATACGCAGTATTTT CASSPLIGRDTQYF
TRBJ1-1 - TRBV20-1 - TGCAGTGCCAGGACACCCAACACTGAAGCTTTCTTT CSARTPNTEAFF